Ten or more counts support the clone carrying this TCR beta chain. No antigen is known for it. The sample is drawn from a study of T cells in Graves' hyperthyroidism and ophthalmopathy. Germline loops: CDR1 GTSNPN, CDR2 SVGIG (reference sequence). Trimming cost V 6 bases and J 2 bases, with 11 bases left between them. CDR3 length: 12 residues. RNA transcripts served as the template for amplifying TCR beta CDR3 regions. The HTBI primer set was used in a first-round RT-PCR of the TCR CDR3. TCRdb redid the calling of the multiplex PCR reads with MiXCR, one entry per CDR3 protein. The sample holds fewer than 450,000 distinct CDR3 sequences, approximately 16% seen once. Study-wide points: Among clonotypes expanded in thyroid above 0.001, most were also found in blood. Researchers report that a 13 V-J model separated ophthalmopathy from stable hyperthyroidism.

This rearrangement joins TRBV30 to TRBJ2-7, with TRBD1 as a possible D gene (5 bases). The specimen was blood. This receptor was taken from a woman aged 60-75 years with Graves' ophthalmopathy. CDR3 sequence reads: CACQGGTYEQYF. As DNA, the CDR3 is TGTGCCTGTCAGGGTGGTACCTACGAGCAGTACTTC.